This TCR beta chain appears in the sequencing data of a study of cytomegalovirus exposure and HLA in healthy donors. Study results and caveats: Testing in vitro showed a few CMV-associated chains specific for CMV antigens.

Germline-derived CDR1 and CDR2 are SGHVS and FQNEAQ. CDR3 length equals 16 residues. V gave up 2 bases and J gave up 3 bases, with 14 bases separating them. Produced via immunoSEQ multiplex PCR; TCRdb's table is partial and in-frame only. Among some 310,000 clones listed, roughly 90% were seen once. This clone was counted a single time. What it recognizes is unknown. Sequenced input: PBMCs. The gene calls are TRBV7-8 and TRBJ1-5; D gene uncertain. The clonotype originates from a man in his thirties or forties in good health and CMV-seronegative. The CDR3: CASSLRLAGLNQPQHF. The CDR3 coding sequence is TGTGCCAGCAGCTTAAGGCTTGCCGGACTCAATCAGCCCCAGCATTTT.